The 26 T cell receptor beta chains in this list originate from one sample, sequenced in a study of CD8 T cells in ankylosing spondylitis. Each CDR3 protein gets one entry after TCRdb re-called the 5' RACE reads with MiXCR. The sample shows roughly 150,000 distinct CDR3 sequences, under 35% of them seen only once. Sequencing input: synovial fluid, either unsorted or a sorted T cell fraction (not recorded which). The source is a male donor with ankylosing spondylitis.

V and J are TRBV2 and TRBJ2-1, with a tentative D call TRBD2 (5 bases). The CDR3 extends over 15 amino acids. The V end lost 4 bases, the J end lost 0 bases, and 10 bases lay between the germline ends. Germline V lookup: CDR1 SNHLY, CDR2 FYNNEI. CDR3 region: CASSVGVSSYNEQFF. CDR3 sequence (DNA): TGTGCCAGCAGTGTCGGGGTTAGCTCCTACAATGAGCAGTTCTTC.

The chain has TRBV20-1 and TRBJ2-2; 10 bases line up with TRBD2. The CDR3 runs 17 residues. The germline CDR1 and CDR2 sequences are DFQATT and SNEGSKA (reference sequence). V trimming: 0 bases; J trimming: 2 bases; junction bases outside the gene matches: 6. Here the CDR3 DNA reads TGCAGTGCTAGAGATATCCTAGCGGGAGCAAACACCGGGGAGCTGTTTTTT. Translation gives CSARDILAGANTGELFF.

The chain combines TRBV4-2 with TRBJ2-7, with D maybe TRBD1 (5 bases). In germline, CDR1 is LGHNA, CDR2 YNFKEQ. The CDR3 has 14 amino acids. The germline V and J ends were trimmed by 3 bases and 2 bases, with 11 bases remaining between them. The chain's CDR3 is CASSQDPGTYEQYF. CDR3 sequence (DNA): TGTGCCAGCAGCCAGGATCCAGGGACCTACGAGCAGTACTTC.

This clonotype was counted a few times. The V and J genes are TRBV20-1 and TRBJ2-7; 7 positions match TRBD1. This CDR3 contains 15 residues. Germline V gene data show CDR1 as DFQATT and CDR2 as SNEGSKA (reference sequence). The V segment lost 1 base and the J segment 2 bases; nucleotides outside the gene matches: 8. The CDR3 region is CSARAEYGQAYEQYF. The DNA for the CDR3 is TGCAGTGCTAGAGCCGAATACGGACAGGCCTACGAGCAGTACTTC.

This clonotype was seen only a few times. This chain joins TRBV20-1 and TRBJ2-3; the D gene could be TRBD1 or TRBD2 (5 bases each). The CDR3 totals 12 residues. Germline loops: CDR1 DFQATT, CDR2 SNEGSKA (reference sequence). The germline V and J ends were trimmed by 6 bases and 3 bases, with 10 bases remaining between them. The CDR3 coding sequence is TGCAGTGCCAACGGGGCGACAGATACGCAGTATTTT. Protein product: CSANGATDTQYF.

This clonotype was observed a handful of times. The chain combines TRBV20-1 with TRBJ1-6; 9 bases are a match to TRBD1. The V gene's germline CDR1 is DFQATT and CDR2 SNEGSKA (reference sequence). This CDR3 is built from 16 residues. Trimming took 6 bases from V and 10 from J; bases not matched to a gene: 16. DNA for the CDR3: TGCAGTGCCACGGGGGGACAGGGACAAGGGAAATCACCCCTCCACTTT. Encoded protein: CSATGGQGQGKSPLHF.

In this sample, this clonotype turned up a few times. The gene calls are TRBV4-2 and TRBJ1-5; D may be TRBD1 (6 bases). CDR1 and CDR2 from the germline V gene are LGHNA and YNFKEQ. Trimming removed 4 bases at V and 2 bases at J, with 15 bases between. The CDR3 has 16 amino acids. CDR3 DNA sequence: TGTGCCAGCAGCCCGGCGTGGGGGCTCGGCAATCAGCCCCAGCATTTT. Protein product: CASSPAWGLGNQPQHF.

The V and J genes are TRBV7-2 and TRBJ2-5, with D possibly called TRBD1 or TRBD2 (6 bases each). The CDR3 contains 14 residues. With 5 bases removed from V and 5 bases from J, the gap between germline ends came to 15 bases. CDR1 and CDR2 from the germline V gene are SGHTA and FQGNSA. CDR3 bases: TGTGCCAGCAGCACCATAGGGGGGAGGGAGACCCAGTACTTC. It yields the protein CASSTIGGRETQYF. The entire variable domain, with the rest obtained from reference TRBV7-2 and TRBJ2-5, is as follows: GAGVSQSPSNKVTEKGKDVELRCDPISGHTALYWYRQSLGQGLEFLIYFQGNSAPDKSGLPSDRFSAERTGGSVSTLTIQRTQQEDSAVYLCASSTIGGRETQYFGPGTRLLVL.

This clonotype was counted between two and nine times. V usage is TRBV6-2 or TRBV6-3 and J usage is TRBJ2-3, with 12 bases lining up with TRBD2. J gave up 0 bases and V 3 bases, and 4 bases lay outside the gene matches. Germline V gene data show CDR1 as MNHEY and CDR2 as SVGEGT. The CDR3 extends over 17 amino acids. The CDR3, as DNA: TGTGCCAGCAGTTATCTAGCGGGGGGGTCAAGCACAGATACGCAGTATTTT. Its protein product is CASSYLAGGSSTDTQYF.

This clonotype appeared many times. In DNA, the CDR3 is TGCGCCAGCAGGAAGGGACTAGCGGGGAACACAGATACGCAGTATTTT. Encoded protein: CASRKGLAGNTDTQYF. The J gene is TRBJ2-3, the V gene TRBV10-2; 13 nucleotides match TRBD2. Unmatched junction bases numbered 5, after V lost 6 bases and J lost 2 bases. Germline V gives CDR1 WSHSY, CDR2 SAAADI. The length of the CDR3 is 16 residues.

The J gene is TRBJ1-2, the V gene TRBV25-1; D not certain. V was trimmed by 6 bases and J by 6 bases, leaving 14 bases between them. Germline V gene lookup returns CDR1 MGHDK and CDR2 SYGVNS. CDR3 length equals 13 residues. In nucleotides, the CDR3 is TGTGCCAGCAGGGCGGGAAAGGTCAATGGCTACACCTTC. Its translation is CASRAGKVNGYTF.

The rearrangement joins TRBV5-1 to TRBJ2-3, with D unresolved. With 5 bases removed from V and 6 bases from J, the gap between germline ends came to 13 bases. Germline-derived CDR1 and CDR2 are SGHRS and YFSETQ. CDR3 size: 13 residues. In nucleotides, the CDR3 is TGCGCCAGCAGTAACACAATAGTCGATACGCAGTATTTT. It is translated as CASSNTIVDTQYF.

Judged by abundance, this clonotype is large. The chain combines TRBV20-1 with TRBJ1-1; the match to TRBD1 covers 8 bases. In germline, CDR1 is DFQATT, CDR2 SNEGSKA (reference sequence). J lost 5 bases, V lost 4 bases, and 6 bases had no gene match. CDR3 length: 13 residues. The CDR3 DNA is TGCAGTGCTATACAGGGGGGTTGGACTGAAGCTTTCTTT. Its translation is CSAIQGGWTEAFF.

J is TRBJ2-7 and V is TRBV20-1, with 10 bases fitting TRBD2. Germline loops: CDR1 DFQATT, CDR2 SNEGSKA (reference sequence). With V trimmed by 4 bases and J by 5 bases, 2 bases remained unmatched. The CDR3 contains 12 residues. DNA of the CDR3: TGCAGTGCTACTAGCGGGAGCCACGAGCAGTACTTC. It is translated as CSATSGSHEQYF.

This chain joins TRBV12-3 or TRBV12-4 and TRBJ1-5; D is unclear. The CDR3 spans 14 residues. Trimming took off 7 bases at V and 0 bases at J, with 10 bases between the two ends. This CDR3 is CASNQAFSNQPQHF. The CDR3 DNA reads TGTGCCAGCAATCAGGCATTTAGCAATCAGCCCCAGCATTTT.

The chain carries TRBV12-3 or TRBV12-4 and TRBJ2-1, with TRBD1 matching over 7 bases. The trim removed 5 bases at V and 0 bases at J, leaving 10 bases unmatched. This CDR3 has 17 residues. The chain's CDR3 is CASSDPGGLSSYNEQFF. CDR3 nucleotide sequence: TGTGCCAGCAGTGACCCAGGGGGTCTATCCTCCTACAATGAGCAGTTCTTC.

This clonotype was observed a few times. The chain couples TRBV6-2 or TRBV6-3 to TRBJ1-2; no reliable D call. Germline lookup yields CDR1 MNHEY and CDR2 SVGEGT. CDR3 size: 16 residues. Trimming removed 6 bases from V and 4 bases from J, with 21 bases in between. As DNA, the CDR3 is TGTGCCAGCAGCCATCTCGCCCGACCCGTCATCTATGGCTACACCTTC. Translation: CASSHLARPVIYGYTF.

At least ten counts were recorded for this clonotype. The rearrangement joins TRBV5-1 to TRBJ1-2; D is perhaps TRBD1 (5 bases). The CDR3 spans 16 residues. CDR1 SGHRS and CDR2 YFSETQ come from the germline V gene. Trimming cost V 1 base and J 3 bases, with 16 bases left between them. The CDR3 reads CASSLRWDGDDYGYTF. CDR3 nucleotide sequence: TGCGCCAGCAGCTTGAGATGGGACGGCGACGACTATGGCTACACCTTC.

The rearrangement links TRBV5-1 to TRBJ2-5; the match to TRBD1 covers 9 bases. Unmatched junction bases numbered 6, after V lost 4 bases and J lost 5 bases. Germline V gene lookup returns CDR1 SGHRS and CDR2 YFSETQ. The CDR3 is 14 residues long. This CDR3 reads CASSATGGRETQYF. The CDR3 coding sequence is TGCGCCAGCAGCGCGACAGGGGGACGGGAGACCCAGTACTTC.

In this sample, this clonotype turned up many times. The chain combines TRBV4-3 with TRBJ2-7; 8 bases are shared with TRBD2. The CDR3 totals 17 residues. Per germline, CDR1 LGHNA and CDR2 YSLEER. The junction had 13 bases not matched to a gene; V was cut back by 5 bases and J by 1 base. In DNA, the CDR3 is TGCGCCAGCAGCTCAGAGGTGCTAGCGGGCCGATCCTACGAGCAGTACTTC. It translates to CASSSEVLAGRSYEQYF.

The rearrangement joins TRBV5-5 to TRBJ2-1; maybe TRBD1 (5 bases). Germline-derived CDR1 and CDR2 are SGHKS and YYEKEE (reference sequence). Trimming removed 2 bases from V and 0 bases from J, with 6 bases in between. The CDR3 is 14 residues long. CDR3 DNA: TGTGCCAGCAGCTTTACAGGCTCCTACAATGAGCAGTTCTTC. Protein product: CASSFTGSYNEQFF.

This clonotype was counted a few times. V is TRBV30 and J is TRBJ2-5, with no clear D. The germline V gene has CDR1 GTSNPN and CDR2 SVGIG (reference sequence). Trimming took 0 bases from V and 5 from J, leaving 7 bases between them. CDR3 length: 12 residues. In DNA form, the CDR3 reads TGTGCCTGGAGTGTGGTGTGGGAGACCCAGTACTTC. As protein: CAWSVVWETQYF.

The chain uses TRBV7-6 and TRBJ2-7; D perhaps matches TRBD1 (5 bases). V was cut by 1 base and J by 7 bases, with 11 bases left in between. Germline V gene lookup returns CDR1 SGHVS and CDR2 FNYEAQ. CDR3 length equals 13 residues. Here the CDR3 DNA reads TGTGCCAGCAGCTTAGGGGGCGAGATGGAGCAGTACTTC. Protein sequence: CASSLGGEMEQYF. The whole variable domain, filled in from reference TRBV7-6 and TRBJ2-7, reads GAGVSQSPRYKVTKRGQDVALRCDPISGHVSLYWYRQALGQGPEFLTYFNYEAQQDKSGLPNDRFSAERPEGSISTLTIQRTEQRDSAMYRCASSLGGEMEQYFGPGTRLTVT.

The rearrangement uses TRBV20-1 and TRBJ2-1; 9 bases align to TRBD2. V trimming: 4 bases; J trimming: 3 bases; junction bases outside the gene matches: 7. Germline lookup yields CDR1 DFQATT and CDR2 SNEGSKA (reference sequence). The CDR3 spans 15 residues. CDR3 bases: TGCAGTGCTACCATACCGACTAGCGGCTACAATGAGCAGTTCTTC. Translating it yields CSATIPTSGYNEQFF.

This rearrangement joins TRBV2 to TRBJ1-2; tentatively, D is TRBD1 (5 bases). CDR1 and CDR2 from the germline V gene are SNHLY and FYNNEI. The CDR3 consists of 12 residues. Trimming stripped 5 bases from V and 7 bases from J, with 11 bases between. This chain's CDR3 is CASSPGTGGYTF. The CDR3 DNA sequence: TGTGCCAGCAGTCCCGGGACGGGTGGCTACACCTTC.

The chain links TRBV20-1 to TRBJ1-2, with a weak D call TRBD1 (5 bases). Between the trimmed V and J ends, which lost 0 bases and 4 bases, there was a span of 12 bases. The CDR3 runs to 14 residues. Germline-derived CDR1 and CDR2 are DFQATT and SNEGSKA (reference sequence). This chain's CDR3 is CSARDRRGLYGYTF. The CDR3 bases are TGCAGTGCTAGAGATCGAAGGGGACTCTATGGCTACACCTTC.